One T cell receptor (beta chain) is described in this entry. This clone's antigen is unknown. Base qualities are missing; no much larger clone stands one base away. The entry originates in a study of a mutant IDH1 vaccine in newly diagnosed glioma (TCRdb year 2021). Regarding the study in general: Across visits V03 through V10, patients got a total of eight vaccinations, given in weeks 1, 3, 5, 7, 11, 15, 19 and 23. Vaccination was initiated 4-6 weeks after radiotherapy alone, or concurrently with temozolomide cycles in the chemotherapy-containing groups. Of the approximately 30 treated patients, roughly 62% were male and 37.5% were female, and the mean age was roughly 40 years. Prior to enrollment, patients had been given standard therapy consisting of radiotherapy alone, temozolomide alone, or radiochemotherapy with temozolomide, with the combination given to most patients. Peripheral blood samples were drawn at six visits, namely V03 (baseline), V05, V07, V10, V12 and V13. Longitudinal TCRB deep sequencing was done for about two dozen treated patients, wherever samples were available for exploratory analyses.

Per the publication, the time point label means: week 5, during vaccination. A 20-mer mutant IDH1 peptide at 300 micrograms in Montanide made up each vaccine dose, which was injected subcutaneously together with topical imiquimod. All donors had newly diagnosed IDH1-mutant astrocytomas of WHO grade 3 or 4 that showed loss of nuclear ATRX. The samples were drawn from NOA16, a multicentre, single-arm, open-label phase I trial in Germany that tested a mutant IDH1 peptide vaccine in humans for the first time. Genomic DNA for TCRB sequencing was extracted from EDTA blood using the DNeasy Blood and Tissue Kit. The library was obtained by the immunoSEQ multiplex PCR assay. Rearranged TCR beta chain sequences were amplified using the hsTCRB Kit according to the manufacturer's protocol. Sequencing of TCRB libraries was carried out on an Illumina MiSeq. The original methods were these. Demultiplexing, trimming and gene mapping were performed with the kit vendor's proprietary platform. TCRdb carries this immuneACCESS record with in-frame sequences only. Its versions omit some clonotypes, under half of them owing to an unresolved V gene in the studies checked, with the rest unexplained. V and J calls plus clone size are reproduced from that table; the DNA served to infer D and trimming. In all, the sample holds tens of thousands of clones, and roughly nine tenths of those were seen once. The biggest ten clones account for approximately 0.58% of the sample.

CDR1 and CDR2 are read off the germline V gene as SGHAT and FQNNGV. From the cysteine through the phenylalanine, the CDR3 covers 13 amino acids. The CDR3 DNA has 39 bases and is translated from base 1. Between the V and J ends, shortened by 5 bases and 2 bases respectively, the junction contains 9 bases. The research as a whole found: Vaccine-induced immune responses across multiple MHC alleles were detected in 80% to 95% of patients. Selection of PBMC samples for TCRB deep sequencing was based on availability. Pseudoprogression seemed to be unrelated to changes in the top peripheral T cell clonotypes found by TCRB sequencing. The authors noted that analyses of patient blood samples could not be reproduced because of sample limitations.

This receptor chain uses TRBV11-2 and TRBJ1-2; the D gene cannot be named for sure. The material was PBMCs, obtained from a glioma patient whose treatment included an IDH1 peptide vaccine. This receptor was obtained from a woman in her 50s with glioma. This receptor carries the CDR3 CASSQTGNYGYTF. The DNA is TGTGCCAGCAGCCAGACGGGAAACTATGGCTACACCTTC.